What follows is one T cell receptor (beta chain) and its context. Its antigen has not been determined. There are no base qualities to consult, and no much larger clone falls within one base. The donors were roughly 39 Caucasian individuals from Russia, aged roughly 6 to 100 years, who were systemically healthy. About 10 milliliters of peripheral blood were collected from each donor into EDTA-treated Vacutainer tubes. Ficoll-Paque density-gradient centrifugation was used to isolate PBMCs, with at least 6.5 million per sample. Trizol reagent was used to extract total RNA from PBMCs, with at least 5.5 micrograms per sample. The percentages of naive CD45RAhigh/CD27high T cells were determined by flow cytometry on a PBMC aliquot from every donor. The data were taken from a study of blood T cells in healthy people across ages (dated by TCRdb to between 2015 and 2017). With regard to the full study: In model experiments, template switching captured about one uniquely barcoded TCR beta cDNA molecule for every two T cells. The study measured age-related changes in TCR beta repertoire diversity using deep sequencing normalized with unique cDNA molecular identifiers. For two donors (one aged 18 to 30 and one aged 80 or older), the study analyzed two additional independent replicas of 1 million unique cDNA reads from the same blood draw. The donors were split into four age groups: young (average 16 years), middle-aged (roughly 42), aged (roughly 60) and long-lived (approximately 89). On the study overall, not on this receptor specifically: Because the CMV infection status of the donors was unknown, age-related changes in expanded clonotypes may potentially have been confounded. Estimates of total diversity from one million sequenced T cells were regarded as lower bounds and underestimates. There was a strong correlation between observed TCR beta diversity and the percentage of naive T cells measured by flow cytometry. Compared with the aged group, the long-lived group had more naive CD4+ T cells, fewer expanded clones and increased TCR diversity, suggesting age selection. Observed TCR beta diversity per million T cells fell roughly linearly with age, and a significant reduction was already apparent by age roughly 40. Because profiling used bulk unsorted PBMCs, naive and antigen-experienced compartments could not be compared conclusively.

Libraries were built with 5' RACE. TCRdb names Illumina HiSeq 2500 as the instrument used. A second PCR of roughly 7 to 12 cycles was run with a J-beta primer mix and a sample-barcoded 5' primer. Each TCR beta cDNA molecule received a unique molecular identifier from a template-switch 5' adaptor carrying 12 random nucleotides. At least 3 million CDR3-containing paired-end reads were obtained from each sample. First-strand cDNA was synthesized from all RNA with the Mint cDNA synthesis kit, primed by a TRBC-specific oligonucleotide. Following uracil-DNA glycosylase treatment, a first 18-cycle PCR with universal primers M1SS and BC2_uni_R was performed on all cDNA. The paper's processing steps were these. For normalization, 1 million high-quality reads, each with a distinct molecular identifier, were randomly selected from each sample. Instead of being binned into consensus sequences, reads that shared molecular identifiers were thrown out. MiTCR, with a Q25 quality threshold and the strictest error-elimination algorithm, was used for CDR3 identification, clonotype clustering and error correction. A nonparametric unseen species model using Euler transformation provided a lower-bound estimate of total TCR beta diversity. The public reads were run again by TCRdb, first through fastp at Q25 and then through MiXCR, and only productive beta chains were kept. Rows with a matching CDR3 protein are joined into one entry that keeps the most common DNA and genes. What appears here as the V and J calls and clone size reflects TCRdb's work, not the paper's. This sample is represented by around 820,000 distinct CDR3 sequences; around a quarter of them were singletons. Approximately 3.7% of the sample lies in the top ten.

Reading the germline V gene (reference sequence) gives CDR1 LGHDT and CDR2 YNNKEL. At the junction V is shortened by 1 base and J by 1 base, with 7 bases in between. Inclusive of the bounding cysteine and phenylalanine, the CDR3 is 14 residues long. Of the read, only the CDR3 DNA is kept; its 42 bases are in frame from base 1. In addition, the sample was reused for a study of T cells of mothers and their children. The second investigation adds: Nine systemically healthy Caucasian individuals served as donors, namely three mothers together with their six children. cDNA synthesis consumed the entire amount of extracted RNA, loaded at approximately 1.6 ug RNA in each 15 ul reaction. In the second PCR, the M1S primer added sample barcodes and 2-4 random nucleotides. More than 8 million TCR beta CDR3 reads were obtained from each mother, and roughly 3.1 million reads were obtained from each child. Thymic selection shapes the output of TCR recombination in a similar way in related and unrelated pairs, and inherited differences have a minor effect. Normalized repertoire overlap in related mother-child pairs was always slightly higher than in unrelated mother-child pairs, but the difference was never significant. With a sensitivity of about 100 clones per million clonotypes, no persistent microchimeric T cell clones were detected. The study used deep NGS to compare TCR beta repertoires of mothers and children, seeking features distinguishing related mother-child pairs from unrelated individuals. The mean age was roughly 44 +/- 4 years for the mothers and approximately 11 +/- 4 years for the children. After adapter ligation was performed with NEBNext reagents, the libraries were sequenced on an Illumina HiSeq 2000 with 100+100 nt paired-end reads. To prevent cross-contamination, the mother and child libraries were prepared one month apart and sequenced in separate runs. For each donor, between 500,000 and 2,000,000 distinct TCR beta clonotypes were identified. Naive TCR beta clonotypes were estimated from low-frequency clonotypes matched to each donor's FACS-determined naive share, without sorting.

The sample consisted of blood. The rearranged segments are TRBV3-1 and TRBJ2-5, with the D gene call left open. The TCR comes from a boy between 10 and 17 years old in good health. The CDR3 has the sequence CASSQAVGQETQYF. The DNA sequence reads TGTGCCAGCAGCCAAGCTGTGGGCCAAGAGACCCAGTACTTC.